This record concerns one T cell receptor (beta chain) sequence. These data belong to a study of T cell changes during pregnancy in multiple sclerosis. The data were produced by immunoSEQ multiplex PCR, yet TCRdb's version contains in-frame clones alone and is incomplete. Counted here are around 53,000 clones, roughly 90% occurring once; the ten biggest clones make up less than 4%. The J segment lost 8 bases and the V segment lost 1 base, leaving 2 bases of the junction unmatched. Germline V gene data show CDR1 as SGHAT and CDR2 as FQNNGV. There are 13 residues in the CDR3. This specimen consisted of CD8+ T cells from peripheral blood mononuclear cells, obtained before pregnancy. J is TRBJ1-3 and V is TRBV11-2, with TRBD1 matching 7 bases. This sequence was found in a female donor with multiple sclerosis, enrolled in a pregnancy study. The CDR3 here is CASSLGQGDTIYF. DNA of the CDR3: TGTGCCAGCAGCTTAGGACAGGGTGACACCATATATTTT. The whole variable domain, remainder taken from reference TRBV11-2 and TRBJ1-3, is EAGVAQSPRYKIIEKRQSVAFWCNPISGHATLYWYQQILGQGPKLLIQFQNNGVVDDSQLPKDRFSAERLKGVDSTLKIQPAKLEDSAVYLCASSLGQGDTIYFGEGSWLTVV.